This T cell receptor (beta chain) was identified in a study of Graves' ophthalmopathy and Graves' hyperthyroidism. The sequenced template was RNA, covering the TCR beta CDR3 region. Second-round multiplex PCR came after a first-round RT-PCR that employed HTBI primers. TCRdb fed the multiplex PCR reads into MiXCR, producing one record per CDR3 protein. The data hold a few hundred thousand distinct CDR3 sequences, with under 20% observed a single time. Disease in donors with ophthalmopathy had moderate-to-severe activity, CAS ≥3, NOSPECS ≥4 and under 3 months' duration. This clonotype was detected many times. Sequenced: peripheral blood. The TCR sequence derives from an adult man with Graves' ophthalmopathy.

The CDR3 DNA sequence: TGTGCCACCAGCAGAGGACGGGCAGGGGGTGTTAATGAAGCTTTCTTT. Its protein is CATSRGRAGGVNEAFF. This sequence joins TRBV15 and TRBJ1-1, with 7 bases that match TRBD1. After removal of 1 base from V and 7 bases from J, the junction contained 12 bases not matched to a gene. The CDR3 has 16 residues. CDR1 and CDR2 (germline): LNHNV, YYDKDF (reference sequence).